This T cell receptor (beta chain) was captured in a study of blood T cell repertoires in COVID-19 (dated by TCRdb to 2018 to 2020). With regard to the full study: The collaborator samples originated in the United States, Italy and Spain and spanned the acute and convalescent phases of COVID-19. The material from the prospective study consisted of cDNA or gDNA derived from T cells, B-cell-depleted T cells, or PBMCs. Deeply sampled blood TCRbeta repertoires from subjects exposed to, actively infected with, or recovered from COVID-19 were included in the dataset. The repertoires were released in a freely available public database meant as a resource for research on the immune response to SARS-CoV-2. The samples were drawn from the first 160 participants of the ongoing ImmuneRACE study and from over 950 subjects provided by 6 global collaborators. Sample metadata almost always included a de-identified subject ID, COVID-19 status, age in years and sex. Where available, HLA class I and class II types were taken from metadata supplied by the sample provider and were not determined by assay-based typing.

The immunoSEQ Assay, a bias-controlled multiplex PCR, was used to amplify TCRbeta CDR3 regions from genomic DNA. From the authors' description of their analysis: The number of nucleated cells in each sample was estimated by amplification of reference gene primers within the assay. Sequence reads were collapsed and filtered to measure the absolute abundance of every unique TCRbeta CDR3 rearrangement. For each sample, productive Simpson clonality was calculated as the square root of Simpson's diversity index over productive rearrangements. The immuneACCESS repertoire file appears here via TCRdb, limited to in-frame rearrangements. These files lack a portion of the clones; in checked studies, under half of the deficit traces to unresolved V genes, and the cause of the others is not known. D and trimming come from the DNA, and the V and J calls and clone size come from that table. The sample includes 150,000 or so clones, with around 86% observed a single time. 0.99% of the sample goes to the ten largest clones.

Paper-wide results and their limitations: Clinical and demographic metadata were provided uncurated, with the amount varying by source and participant.

Concerning this clone: The antigen this receptor binds is unknown. No base qualities exist here, and no much larger clone lies one base off it.

Each collaborating institution followed its own protocols to collect whole blood in K2EDTA tubes. For TCRbeta analysis, collaborators shipped samples in one of three forms: frozen whole blood, isolated PBMCs, or DNA extracted from either of those sample types. The receptor was derived from a man younger than 35 with acute or convalescent COVID-19. Sequenced sample: peripheral blood.

CDR3 reads: CASMPGGQTGELFF. The base sequence is TGCGCCAGCATGCCAGGGGGCCAAACCGGGGAGCTGTTTTTT. The chain is encoded by TRBV4-1 joined to TRBJ2-2, with 8 bases aligning to TRBD1. Reading from cysteine to phenylalanine, the CDR3 counts 14 amino acids. Only CDR3 DNA is held: 42 bases, read in frame from base 1. After removal of 7 bases from V and 5 bases from J, the junction retains 6 bases not matched to a gene. The germline V gene encodes CDR1 MGHRA and CDR2 YSYEKL.